These 30 T cell receptor beta chains were all obtained from the same sample, sequenced in a study of T cells in Graves' hyperthyroidism and ophthalmopathy. Amplification of TCR beta CDR3 regions was performed using RNA transcripts as template. RT-PCR in the first round (using the HTBI primer set) targeted the TCR CDR3. MiXCR, run by TCRdb on the multiplex PCR reads, gives a single entry per CDR3 protein. This sample has under 600,000 distinct CDR3 sequences, with more than 15% found just once. The source material was blood. Receptors originate from a woman aged 40 to 55 with Graves' ophthalmopathy.

This clonotype has at least ten counts. This chain links TRBV7-8 with TRBJ1-1, with D unresolved. There are 13 residues in the CDR3. V lost 1 base and J lost 1, with 4 bases in between. Germline V gene data show CDR1 as SGHVS and CDR2 as FQNEAQ. The chain's CDR3 is CASSLVRNTEAFF. CDR3 in DNA: TGTGCCAGCAGCTTAGTTAGGAACACTGAAGCTTTCTTT.

This chain connects TRBV6-1 to TRBJ2-1; maybe TRBD2 (5 bases). The germline V gene encodes CDR1 MNHNS and CDR2 SASEGT. The CDR3 is made up of 17 amino acids. With 1 base removed from V and 0 bases from J, the gap between germline ends came to 13 bases. This CDR3 is CASSEEALARSYNEQFF. The CDR3 region has the DNA TGTGCCAGCAGTGAAGAGGCTCTAGCCCGCTCCTACAATGAGCAGTTCTTC.

The CDR3 DNA reads TGTGCCAGCAGCGTCGAAGGGGATCTGGTGGAGACCCAGTACTTC. It is translated as CASSVEGDLVETQYF. The chain combines TRBV5-6 with TRBJ2-5; possible D gene TRBD1, 5 bases. The CDR3 is 15 residues long. The germline V gene encodes CDR1 SGHDT and CDR2 YYEEEE. V was pared by 4 bases and J by 5 bases, with 18 bases between. Using reference TRBV5-6 and TRBJ2-5 for the parts outside the CDR3, the full variable domain is DAGVTQSPTHLIKTRGQQVTLRCSPKSGHDTVSWYQQALGQGPQFIFQYYEEEERQRGNFPDRFSGHQFPNYSSELNVNALLLGDSALYLCASSVEGDLVETQYFGPGTRLLVL.

This clonotype was found many times. The chain joins TRBV28 to TRBJ2-3; D may be TRBD1 (6 bases). The CDR3 extends over 14 amino acids. Germline V CDR1 and CDR2: MDHEN, SYDVKM. The V end was cut by 7 bases, the J end by 2 bases, with 13 bases between. The CDR3 spells CASTPRDITDTQYF. For the CDR3, the DNA is TGTGCCAGCACCCCCCGGGACATCACAGATACGCAGTATTTT.

The chain recombines TRBV20-1 with TRBJ1-6; D is ambiguous. Germline CDR1 DFQATT, CDR2 SNEGSKA (reference sequence). The V end lost 0 bases, the J end lost 3 bases, and 9 bases lay between the germline ends. The CDR3 loop spans 15 amino acids. The CDR3 DNA follows: TGCAGTGCTAGAGAAGGAGCCTTCTATAATTCACCCCTCCACTTT. It encodes CSAREGAFYNSPLHF.

Ten or more counts support this clonotype. The V gene is TRBV28, the J gene TRBJ2-3; D is tentatively TRBD1 or TRBD2 (5 bases each). V lost 5 bases to trimming and J lost 2 bases, with 17 bases between them. CDR1 MDHEN and CDR2 SYDVKM come from the germline V gene. This CDR3 has 16 residues. This CDR3 is CASSLHWGNFTDTQYF. The CDR3 coding sequence is TGTGCCAGCAGTCTTCATTGGGGGAACTTCACAGATACGCAGTATTTT.

This rearrangement joins TRBV6-1 to TRBJ1-1; tentative D call: TRBD1 (6 bases). Germline CDR1 MNHNS, CDR2 SASEGT. Trimming removed 8 bases from V and 4 bases from J, with 14 bases in between. The CDR3 covers 13 residues. The CDR3 DNA reads TGTGCCAGCCTCTGGGGGGCTGGCACTGAAGCTTTCTTT. Translation gives CASLWGAGTEAFF.

The rearrangement links TRBV7-2 to TRBJ2-1; TRBD1 is a possible D gene (5 bases). The CDR3 contains 15 residues. Germline V gene lookup returns CDR1 SGHTA and CDR2 FQGNSA. Deletions cut 3 bases from V and 7 bases from J, with 16 bases between. The DNA of the CDR3 is TGTGCCAGCAGCTTGGCCCCCCTTGGGGCAAATGAGCAGTTCTTC. It translates to CASSLAPLGANEQFF.

Points on this clonotype: One end of the junction fails to match germline, which may point to a read error. The chain employs TRBV2 and TRBJ2-1, with 9 bases matching TRBD2. The length of the CDR3 is 14 residues. Germline V CDR1 and CDR2: SNHLY, FYNNEI. The CDR3 DNA is TGTACCAGCAGTGTAGCGGGAGCCTTCAATGAGCAGTTCTTC. This sequence encodes CTSSVAGAFNEQFF.

The gene calls are TRBV20-1 and TRBJ2-1, with 10 bases that match TRBD2. V shed 3 bases, J shed 7 bases, and the junction held 3 bases outside the gene matches. Germline V gives CDR1 DFQATT, CDR2 SNEGSKA (reference sequence). The CDR3 has 13 amino acids. This chain's CDR3 is CSARLAGVNEQFF. As DNA, the CDR3 is TGCAGTGCTAGGCTAGCGGGAGTAAATGAGCAGTTCTTC.

The sample holds many counts of this clonotype. The chain combines TRBV18 with TRBJ2-5, with D unresolved. Between the trimmed V and J ends, which lost 2 bases and 4 bases, there was a span of 8 bases. This CDR3 region has 13 residues. The germline V gene encodes CDR1 KGHSH and CDR2 LQKENI. CDR3: CASSPIRRETQYF. Here the CDR3 DNA reads TGTGCCAGCTCACCAATTCGTCGAGAGACCCAGTACTTC.

This clonotype has ten or more counts. The chain links TRBV13 to TRBJ1-1; 7 nucleotides match TRBD1. J lost 4 bases, V lost 3 bases, and 5 bases had no gene match. The CDR3 spans 14 residues. CDR1 and CDR2 from the germline V gene are PRHDT and FYEKMQ (reference sequence). The CDR3 here is CASSFRDRPTEAFF. CDR3 DNA sequence: TGTGCCAGCAGCTTCCGGGACAGACCCACTGAAGCTTTCTTT.

This clonotype was detected ten times or more. This chain connects TRBV2 to TRBJ2-2, with TRBD2 matching 8 bases. With 5 bases clipped from V and 7 bases from J, the junction kept 12 bases outside the gene matches. Germline lookup yields CDR1 SNHLY and CDR2 FYNNEI. CDR3 length: 16 residues. CDR3 sequence: CASSTGAGVIGGELFF. CDR3 DNA: TGTGCCAGCAGTACTGGAGCGGGAGTGATTGGCGGGGAGCTGTTTTTT.

This clonotype was detected many times. The chain is built from TRBV3-1 and TRBJ2-5; D might be TRBD2 (6 bases). Germline CDR1 reads LGHDT; CDR2 reads YNNKEL (reference sequence). The CDR3 is 16 amino acids. V was cut by 1 base and J by 7 bases, with 19 bases left in between. The DNA for the CDR3 is TGTGCCAGCAGCCAAGGTCAGGTCCGCCTGGGGGGGACCCAGTACTTC. Its protein is CASSQGQVRLGGTQYF.

This clonotype has a count of ten or more. J is TRBJ2-5 and V is TRBV12-3 or TRBV12-4; D is perhaps TRBD2 (5 bases). The ends were cut back, 5 bases at V and 3 bases at J, with 19 bases in the middle. The CDR3 runs to 16 residues. The CDR3 region is CASSPLSSGSEETQYF. Written as DNA, the CDR3 is TGTGCCAGCAGTCCACTGAGTTCCGGTAGCGAAGAGACCCAGTACTTC.

This clonotype has a count of ten or more. CDR3 region: CASRSGTLTDTQYF. CDR3 coding DNA: TGTGCCAGCAGATCCGGGACACTCACAGATACGCAGTATTTT. The J gene is TRBJ2-3, the V gene TRBV7-8, with a tentative D call TRBD1 (6 bases). V was cut by 6 bases and J by 2 bases, with 12 bases left in between. This CDR3 is built from 14 residues. Germline CDR1 reads SGHVS; CDR2 reads FQNEAQ.

The chain recombines TRBV6-1 with TRBJ2-5; TRBD1 matches at 7 bases. The V gene's germline CDR1 is MNHNS and CDR2 SASEGT. This CDR3 is 14 amino acids long. The ends lost 5 bases at V and 9 bases at J; junction bases unmatched: 12. CDR3 DNA: TGTGCCAGCAGTCCCTACAGGGGTACGGACGCCCAGTACTTC. Translating gives CASSPYRGTDAQYF.

This clonotype was recorded at least ten times. The rearrangement uses TRBV7-8 and TRBJ2-5; no definite D call. Germline assignment: CDR1 SGHVS and CDR2 FQNEAQ. The CDR3 spans 14 residues. V lost 2 bases to trimming and J lost 3 bases, with 10 bases between them. The CDR3 loop is CASSLWQEEETQYF. CDR3 bases: TGTGCCAGCAGCTTATGGCAGGAAGAAGAGACCCAGTACTTC. The whole variable domain, remainder taken from reference TRBV7-8 and TRBJ2-5, is GAGVSQSPRYKVAKRGQDVALRCDPISGHVSLFWYQQALGQGPEFLTYFQNEAQLDKSGLPSDRFFAERPEGSVSTLKIQRTQQEDSAVYLCASSLWQEEETQYFGPGTRLLVL.

The chain joins TRBV6-1 to TRBJ2-7, with D tentatively TRBD2 (6 bases). CDR1 MNHNS and CDR2 SASEGT come from the germline V gene. V lost 6 bases and J 11 bases, leaving 14 bases between the germline ends. The CDR3 is 11 amino acids. CDR3 nucleotide sequence: TGTGCCAGCAGCAATGGGGGGAAGGAGTACTTC. Amino acids: CASSNGGKEYF.

As concerns this clonotype: Being one base from a much bigger clone, this may be a read error. V gene TRBV12-3 or TRBV12-4 combines with J gene TRBJ2-5; tentative D call: TRBD2 (5 bases). The CDR3 runs to 15 residues. CDR3 amino acids: CARSLAVSGQETQYF. CDR3 bases: TGTGCCCGCAGTTTAGCTGTCAGCGGACAAGAGACCCAGTACTTC.

CDR3 sequence reads: CASSYGRNGGTIYF. The DNA for the CDR3 is TGTGCCAGCAGTTACGGTAGAAACGGGGGGACCATATATTTT. The chain joins TRBV6-5 to TRBJ1-3; maybe TRBD1 (5 bases). V lost 2 bases and J 10 bases, leaving 15 bases between the germline ends. Germline V gives CDR1 MNHEY, CDR2 SVGAGI. The length of the CDR3 is 14 residues.

The genes are TRBV4-1 and TRBJ1-4, with D unclear. The germline V gene has CDR1 MGHRA and CDR2 YSYEKL. With 4 bases removed from V and 8 bases from J, the gap between germline ends came to 20 bases. This CDR3 is built from 16 residues. The CDR3: CASSRPRSLRPEKLFF. The CDR3 nucleotides are TGCGCCAGCAGCCGCCCTCGATCCCTAAGGCCAGAAAAACTGTTTTTT.

This clonotype was observed at least ten times. The V and J genes are TRBV3-1 and TRBJ2-3; D unresolved. CDR1 is LGHDT and CDR2 is YNNKEL in the germline V gene (reference sequence). Between the trimmed V and J ends, which lost 2 bases and 2 bases, there was a span of 11 bases. The CDR3 is 15 amino acids. The CDR3 coding sequence is TGTGCCAGCAGCCAATTATTGTCGAACACAGATACGCAGTATTTT. Protein sequence: CASSQLLSNTDTQYF.

This clonotype was seen ten or more times. The chain has TRBV5-1 and TRBJ2-3; D is unclear. CDR3 size: 15 residues. The V and J ends lost 3 bases and 4 bases respectively, with 15 bases between them. Germline V CDR1 and CDR2: SGHRS, YFSETQ. The CDR3 reads CASSSAEWSADTQYF. DNA of the CDR3: TGCGCCAGCAGCTCGGCGGAGTGGAGCGCAGATACGCAGTATTTT.

This clonotype was observed a few times. V gene TRBV5-1 combines with J gene TRBJ2-5; no firm D call. V lost 6 bases to trimming and J lost 5 bases, with 20 bases between them. CDR3 length equals 15 residues. CDR1 and CDR2 from the germline V gene are SGHRS and YFSETQ. CDR3 residues: CASNADPGEIETQYF. CDR3 DNA sequence: TGCGCCAGCAACGCAGATCCCGGAGAGATCGAGACCCAGTACTTC.

This chain connects TRBV5-1 to TRBJ2-5, with 11 bases lining up with TRBD2. CDR3 length: 16 residues. Looked up from germline, CDR1 is SGHRS and CDR2 is YFSETQ. V dropped 2 bases and J dropped 5; count of bases not matched to a gene: 8. CDR3 DNA: TGCGCCAGCAGCTTAAGCACTAGCGGGAGTGGCGAGACCCAGTACTTC. This translates into CASSLSTSGSGETQYF.

This clonotype was observed a few times. The chain is built from TRBV5-5 and TRBJ2-3, with D hard to call. CDR1 is SGHKS, CDR2 YYEKEE, per germline (reference sequence). The CDR3 length is 13 residues. The V end lost 0 bases, the J end lost 6 bases, and 8 bases lay between the germline ends. CDR3 nucleotide sequence: TGTGCCAGCAGCTTGGTCGTAGTTGATACGCAGTATTTT. Translating gives CASSLVVVDTQYF.

This clonotype has a count of ten or more. V is TRBV30 and J is TRBJ1-2; D is uncertain. This CDR3 has 15 amino acids. With 0 bases removed from V and 6 bases from J, the gap between germline ends came to 17 bases. The germline V gene has CDR1 GTSNPN and CDR2 SVGIG (reference sequence). CDR3 in DNA: TGTGCCTGGAGTGTACCCGTTACCAAACGGAATGGCTACACCTTC. It specifies CAWSVPVTKRNGYTF.

The chain has TRBV6-1 and TRBJ1-4, with 9 bases identical to TRBD1. V lost 6 bases and J lost 9; bases outside the gene matches: 8. This CDR3 has 14 residues. Germline assignment: CDR1 MNHNS and CDR2 SASEGT. The CDR3 DNA is TGTGCCAGCAGGGGACAGGGTCGAGCTCAAAAACTGTTTTTT. Protein: CASRGQGRAQKLFF.

The gene calls are TRBV7-9 and TRBJ2-5; D is unresolved. This CDR3 spans 17 amino acids. Germline V gene sequence: CDR1 SEHNR, CDR2 FQNEAQ (reference sequence). V was clipped by 1 base and J by 2 bases, with 17 bases between them. CDR3 sequence: CASSLGQAMLGQETQYF. CDR3 nucleotide sequence: TGTGCCAGCAGCTTAGGTCAGGCGATGTTAGGGCAAGAGACCCAGTACTTC.